This TCR beta chain came from a study of blood T cell repertoires in COVID-19. Germline assignment: CDR1 SGHRS and CDR2 YFSETQ. V was cut by 4 bases and J by 1 base, with 6 bases left in between. This CDR3 has 13 amino acids. Here immunoSEQ multiplex PCR was the method, and the copy in TCRdb shows in-frame clones only, minus some. This table holds over 400,000 clones, roughly 90% found once. The TCR sequence derives from a woman aged 30 to 39 with active or convalescent COVID-19. The chain uses TRBV5-1 and TRBJ1-5, with D possibly TRBD1 on 5 matching bases. Sequenced material: peripheral blood. CDR3 sequence (DNA): TGCGCCAGCAGCCGGGGGAGCAATCAGCCCCAGCATTTT. Its protein is CASSRGSNQPQHF. Looking up the rest from reference TRBV5-1 and TRBJ1-5 gives the full variable domain: KAGVTQTPRYLIKTRGQQVTLSCSPISGHRSVSWYQQTPGQGLQFLFEYFSETQRNKGNFPGRFSGRQFSNSRSEMNVSTLELGDSALYLCASSRGSNQPQHFGDGTRLSIL.